This is a list of T cell receptor beta chains from one sample in a study of CD8+ T cells in alopecia areata. The table came from immunoSEQ multiplex PCR; TCRdb's copy has only in-frame clones and leaves some out. The sample lists about 180,000 clones; 40% to 65% were seen once. The specimen comprised CD8+ T cells sorted from blood, sampled around week 54, from a patient treated with tofacitinib. The receptors here all came from a human donor with alopecia areata. CDR3s leave out the opening cysteine and the closing phenylalanine or tryptophan. The order of the fields is V gene, CDR3 length, clone size, CDR3 protein. Size tells how often a clone was seen (once, few, many) or the class of an expanded clone, and some rows leave it out.

V: TRBV29-1
length: 11
size: NA
CDR3: SVEGQIQETQY

V: TRBV6-5
length: 13
size: once
CDR3: ASSSPGGPTDTQY

V: TRBV13
length: 9
size: NA
CDR3: ASSSLGGYT

V: TRBV27
length: 11
size: NA
CDR3: ASNIGQAGTQY

V: TRBV4-3
length: 14
size: NA
CDR3: ASSLATGGLNTEAF

V: TRBV2
length: 11
size: few
CDR3: ASEGPTQGEQF

V: TRBV27
length: 10
size: NA
CDR3: ASSLRGQEQY

V: TRBV15
length: 13
size: NA
CDR3: ATSRARRGGNEQF

V: TRBV15
length: 10
size: few
CDR3: ATSMRDRVQY

V: TRBV7-9
length: 14
size: once
CDR3: ASSLQGARAKNIQY

V: TRBV2
length: 14
size: NA
CDR3: ASSDLFEGRLGTQY

V: TRBV6-5
length: 10
size: once
CDR3: ASSSGVNEQF

V: TRBV29-1
length: 12
size: few
CDR3: SVADGRESGELF

V: TRBV14
length: 11
size: NA
CDR3: ASSQVVGETQY

V: TRBV7-9
length: 10
size: once
CDR3: ASSSDLYEQY

V: TRBV27
length: 11
size: NA
CDR3: ASALGVNYGYT

V: TRBV5-1
length: 11
size: NA
CDR3: ASSEGVHYEQY

V: TRBV19
length: 12
size: NA
CDR3: ASSLDGFNTEAF

V: TRBV29-1
length: 11
size: few
CDR3: SSDRGEVNTQY

V: TRBV10-2
length: 12
size: NA
CDR3: ASSVYEYTDTQY

V: TRBV13
length: 14
size: NA
CDR3: ASSLFRVRGGEEQY

V: TRBV2
length: 11
size: NA
CDR3: ASSVSGNYGYT

V: TRBV19
length: 12
size: NA
CDR3: ASKGDITTGELF

V: TRBV10-3
length: 13
size: NA
CDR3: AIIPDREEGTEAF

V: TRBV7-9
length: 12
size: NA
CDR3: ASSLAGTVSGYT